Each of the 21 T cell receptor beta chains below was sequenced from the same sample in a study of blood T cell repertoires in COVID-19. Clones were read by immunoSEQ multiplex PCR, and TCRdb kept only the in-frame ones, dropping some. The sample holds around 58,000 clones, 70% to 90% seen once. Sequencing was performed on PBMCs or T cells enriched from blood (not recorded which). Every receptor here comes from a woman aged 40 to 50 with acute COVID-19.

The chain is built from TRBV7-2 and TRBJ2-2, with D tentatively TRBD2 (5 bases). CDR1 and CDR2 (germline): SGHTA, FQGNSA. The CDR3 sequence is 14 residues long. The ends were cut back, 1 base at V and 6 bases at J, with 9 bases in the middle. The CDR3 reads CASSLGLAAGELFF. CDR3 DNA sequence: TGTGCCAGCAGCTTAGGCCTAGCTGCCGGGGAGCTGTTTTTT.

The chain employs TRBV19 and TRBJ1-6, with 12 bases matching TRBD1. V was clipped by 6 bases and J by 9 bases; unmatched bases: 3. Germline CDR1 LNHDA, CDR2 SQIVND (reference sequence). This CDR3 has 14 amino acids. In nucleotides, the CDR3 is TGTGCCAGTAGCAGGGACAGGGGGCTTTCACCCCTCCACTTT. Its protein is CASSRDRGLSPLHF.

This chain joins TRBV18 and TRBJ1-4; D perhaps matches TRBD1 (5 bases). V lost 3 bases, J lost 0 bases, and 11 bases lay in between. The germline V gene encodes CDR1 KGHSH and CDR2 LQKENI. CDR3 length: 16 amino acids. The CDR3: CASSPSGGATNEKLFF. The CDR3 coding sequence is TGTGCCAGCTCACCGTCCGGGGGAGCAACTAATGAAAAACTGTTTTTT.

The chain carries TRBV15 and TRBJ2-7; 10 positions agree with TRBD1. The V gene's germline CDR1 is LNHNV and CDR2 YYDKDF (reference sequence). Trimming at V came to 1 base and at J to 2 bases, leaving 5 bases not matched to a gene. The CDR3 covers 16 residues. In DNA form, the CDR3 reads TGTGCCACCAGCAGAGGAACCGGGACAGGGGCCTACGAGCAGTACTTC. Its protein product is CATSRGTGTGAYEQYF.

This clone was counted once. Here the CDR3 reads CAISESGGQGAREQYV. The CDR3 region has the DNA TGTGCCATCAGTGAGTCTGGGGGACAGGGGGCGAGGGAGCAGTACGTC. The rearrangement uses TRBV10-3 and TRBJ2-7; 12 bases align to TRBD1. With V trimmed by 0 bases and J by 7 bases, 7 bases remained unmatched. The germline gives CDR1 ENHRY, CDR2 SYGVKD. The CDR3 loop spans 16 amino acids.

The rearrangement uses TRBV7-2 and TRBJ2-7, with 7 bases that match TRBD1. Trimming took 4 bases from V and 6 from J; bases not matched to a gene: 12. Looked up from germline, CDR1 is SGHTA and CDR2 is FQGNSA. CDR3 length equals 15 residues. The CDR3 loop reads CASSSSGTVLGEQYF. The CDR3 bases are TGTGCCAGCAGCTCCTCCGGGACAGTCTTGGGCGAGCAGTACTTC.

There are many counts of this clone. V and J are TRBV7-6 and TRBJ1-1; D remains ambiguous. Germline lookup yields CDR1 SGHVS and CDR2 FNYEAQ. V was shortened by 2 bases and J by 1 base, with 11 bases between the two germline ends. The CDR3 consists of 15 residues. The chain's CDR3 is CASSLRLEENTEAFF. Here the CDR3 DNA reads TGTGCCAGCAGCTTACGCCTCGAGGAGAACACTGAAGCTTTCTTT.

The chain is built from TRBV5-1 and TRBJ1-2; maybe TRBD1 (6 bases). CDR3 length: 13 residues. Germline lookup yields CDR1 SGHRS and CDR2 YFSETQ. With 1 base removed from V and 6 bases from J, the gap between germline ends came to 10 bases. The CDR3 is CASSLQGLDGYTF. In nucleotides, the CDR3 is TGCGCCAGCAGCTTGCAGGGGTTGGATGGCTACACCTTC.

This clone was observed a few times. The J gene is TRBJ2-5, the V gene TRBV5-4, with D tentatively TRBD2 (6 bases). Trimming took 4 bases from V and 2 from J, leaving 9 bases between them. The germline V gene encodes CDR1 SGHNT and CDR2 YYREEE (reference sequence). This CDR3 is built from 13 residues. The CDR3 DNA is TGTGCCAGCAGCATTAGCGGACAAGAGACCCAGTACTTC. This gives the protein CASSISGQETQYF.

V gene TRBV11-2 combines with J gene TRBJ2-1; D is unresolved. V was clipped by 2 bases and J by 13 bases, with 12 bases between them. Germline CDR1 and CDR2: SGHAT and FQNNGV. CDR3 length equals 12 residues. CDR3 residues: CASSLNNRRQFF. CDR3 in DNA: TGTGCCAGCAGCTTAAATAACAGACGTCAGTTCTTC.

The chain is built from TRBV29-1 and TRBJ1-2; 9 bases are a match to TRBD1. Per germline, CDR1 SQVTM and CDR2 ANQGSEA. There are 18 residues in the CDR3. The V gene end was trimmed by 3 bases and the J gene end by 3 bases; junction bases not matched to a gene: 17. This CDR3 is CSVESGWTGEVFDYGYTF. The CDR3 nucleotides read TGCAGCGTTGAGTCGGGTTGGACAGGGGAGGTGTTTGACTATGGCTACACCTTC.

The chain couples TRBV19 to TRBJ2-6, with a weak D call TRBD1 (6 bases). Trimming removed 5 bases from V and 2 bases from J, with 13 bases in between. CDR3 length: 16 amino acids. Germline V lookup: CDR1 LNHDA, CDR2 SQIVND (reference sequence). The CDR3 DNA sequence: TGTGCCAGTAGTGTCCTGGCAGGGGCTGGGGCCAACGTCCTGACTTTC. This translates into CASSVLAGAGANVLTF.

As DNA, the CDR3 is TGTGCCAGCAGCCGCGGTGAGGGACCCCTCCACTTT. Translated, it gives CASSRGEGPLHF. The rearrangement joins TRBV6-4 to TRBJ1-6; D call uncertain. The germline V gene has CDR1 MRHNA and CDR2 SNTAGT. V lost 6 bases and J lost 12, with 12 bases in between. The CDR3 runs 12 residues.

The chain carries TRBV12-5 and TRBJ2-1; 10 nucleotides line up with TRBD2. The CDR3 has 14 residues. J lost 3 bases, V lost 7 bases, and 3 bases had no gene match. In germline, CDR1 is LGHNT, CDR2 FRNRAP. The CDR3, as DNA: TGTGCTAGTGCCCTAGCGGGAGTCTACAATGAGCAGTTCTTC. Its protein product is CASALAGVYNEQFF.

The sample holds a few counts of this clone. The V gene is TRBV5-1, the J gene TRBJ2-3; a weak D match, TRBD1 (6 bases). The CDR3 covers 16 residues. V shed 3 bases and J shed 2 bases, with 16 bases lying between them. Germline lookup yields CDR1 SGHRS and CDR2 YFSETQ. The CDR3 DNA follows: TGCGCCAGCAGCTCAAACCAACAGGGCCCCACAGATACGCAGTATTTT. Translating it yields CASSSNQQGPTDTQYF.

The chain employs TRBV28 and TRBJ2-1, with D possibly matching TRBD2 (6 bases). In germline, CDR1 is MDHEN, CDR2 SYDVKM. The V gene lost 1 base and the J gene lost 3 bases, with 13 bases spanning the gap. CDR3 length: 16 amino acids. The DNA of the CDR3 is TGTGCCAGCAGTTTATTGGGAGCGGGTTACTACAATGAGCAGTTCTTC. This translates into CASSLLGAGYYNEQFF.

This clone appeared once. This chain uses TRBV19 with TRBJ1-5; 8 bases agree with TRBD1. J gave up 5 bases and V 8 bases, and 2 bases lay outside the gene matches. In germline, CDR1 is LNHDA, CDR2 SQIVND (reference sequence). The CDR3 contains 12 residues. The CDR3 protein is CASRQGYQPQHF. CDR3 in DNA: TGTGCCAGTCGACAGGGGTATCAGCCCCAGCATTTT.

The table lists this clone with a count of one. V gene TRBV6-5 combines with J gene TRBJ2-7, with TRBD2 identical over 7 bases. The germline gives CDR1 MNHEY, CDR2 SVGAGI. J lost 4 bases, V lost 6 bases, and 12 bases had no gene match. The CDR3 sequence is 15 residues long. The chain's CDR3 is CASSFRLRGDYEQYF. In DNA, the CDR3 is TGTGCCAGCAGCTTCAGGCTCCGGGGGGATTACGAGCAGTACTTC.

This CDR3 is CASSYSIGGFHEQFF. In DNA form, the CDR3 reads TGTGCCAGCAGTTACTCGATCGGAGGGTTCCATGAGCAGTTCTTC. The V call is TRBV6-5, the J call TRBJ2-1; D possibly corresponds to TRBD2 (6 bases). This CDR3 spans 15 amino acids. Trimming took off 0 bases at V and 8 bases at J, with 14 bases between the two ends. CDR1 and CDR2 from the germline V gene are MNHEY and SVGAGI.

The gene calls are TRBV2 and TRBJ2-4; a possible D gene is TRBD2 (6 bases). The ends were cut back, 3 bases at V and 2 bases at J, with 17 bases in the middle. The germline V gene has CDR1 SNHLY and CDR2 FYNNEI. The CDR3 has 17 residues. The CDR3, as DNA: TGTGCCAGCAGTGATTTTGCGGGGCCATCCTCCAAAAACATTCAGTACTTC. As protein: CASSDFAGPSSKNIQYF.

The V and J genes are TRBV6-5 and TRBJ1-1, with TRBD1 as a possible D gene (5 bases). Germline CDR1 is MNHEY and CDR2 is SVGAGI. This CDR3 has 14 residues. The V end lost 6 bases, the J end lost 1 base, and 12 bases lay between the germline ends. This CDR3 reads CASSLWGENTEAFF. As DNA, the CDR3 is TGTGCCAGCAGCCTTTGGGGGGAGAACACTGAAGCTTTCTTT.